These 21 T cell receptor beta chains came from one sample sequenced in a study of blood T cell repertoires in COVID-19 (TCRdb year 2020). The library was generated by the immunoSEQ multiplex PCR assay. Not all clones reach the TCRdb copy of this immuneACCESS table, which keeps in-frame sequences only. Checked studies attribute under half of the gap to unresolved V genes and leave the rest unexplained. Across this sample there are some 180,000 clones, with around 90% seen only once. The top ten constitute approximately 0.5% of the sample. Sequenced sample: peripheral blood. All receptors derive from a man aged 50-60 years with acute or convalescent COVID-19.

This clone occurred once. The CDR3 spells CASTLGSGASTDTQYF. The CDR3 coding sequence is TGTGCCAGCACCCTGGGTAGCGGGGCTAGCACAGATACGCAGTATTTT. V is TRBV19 and J is TRBJ2-3; 8 nucleotides line up with TRBD2. Germline V gene data show CDR1 as LNHDA and CDR2 as SQIVND (reference sequence). The CDR3 contains 16 residues. Unmatched junction bases numbered 11, after V lost 9 bases and J lost 0 bases.

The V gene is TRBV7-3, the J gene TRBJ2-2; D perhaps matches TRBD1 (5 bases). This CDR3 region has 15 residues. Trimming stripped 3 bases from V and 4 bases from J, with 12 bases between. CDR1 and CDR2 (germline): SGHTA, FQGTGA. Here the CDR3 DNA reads TGTGCCAGCAGCTTCGACAGACCAGGCACCGGGGAGCTGTTTTTT. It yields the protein CASSFDRPGTGELFF.

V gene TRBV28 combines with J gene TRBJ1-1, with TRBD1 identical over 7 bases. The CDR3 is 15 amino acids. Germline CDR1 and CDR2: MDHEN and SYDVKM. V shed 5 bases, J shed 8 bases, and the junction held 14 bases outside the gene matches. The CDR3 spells CASSTPGQRPDEAFF. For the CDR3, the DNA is TGTGCCAGCAGTACGCCGGGACAGAGACCCGACGAAGCTTTCTTT.

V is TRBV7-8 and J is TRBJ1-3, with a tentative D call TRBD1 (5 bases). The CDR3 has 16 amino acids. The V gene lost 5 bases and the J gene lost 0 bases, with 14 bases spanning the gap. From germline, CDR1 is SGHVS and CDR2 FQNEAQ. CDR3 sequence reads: CASSPHSTGSGNTIYF. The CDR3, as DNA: TGTGCCAGCAGCCCGCATAGCACAGGCTCTGGAAACACCATATATTTT. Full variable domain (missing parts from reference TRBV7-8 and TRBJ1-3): GAGVSQSPRYKVAKRGQDVALRCDPISGHVSLFWYQQALGQGPEFLTYFQNEAQLDKSGLPSDRFFAERPEGSVSTLKIQRTQQEDSAVYLCASSPHSTGSGNTIYFGEGSWLTVV.

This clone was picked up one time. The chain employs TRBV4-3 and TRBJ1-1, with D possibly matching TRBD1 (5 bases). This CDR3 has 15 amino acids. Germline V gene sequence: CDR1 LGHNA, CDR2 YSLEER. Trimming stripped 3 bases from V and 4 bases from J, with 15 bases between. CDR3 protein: CASSQTQGIGTEAFF. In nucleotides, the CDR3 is TGCGCCAGCAGCCAGACCCAGGGTATTGGCACTGAAGCTTTCTTT.

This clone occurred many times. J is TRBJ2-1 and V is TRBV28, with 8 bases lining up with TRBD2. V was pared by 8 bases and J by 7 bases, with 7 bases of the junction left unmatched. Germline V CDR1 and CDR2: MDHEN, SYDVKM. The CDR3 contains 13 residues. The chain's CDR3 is CASRQTSVNEQFF. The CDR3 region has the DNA TGTGCCAGCCGTCAGACTAGCGTAAATGAGCAGTTCTTC.

DNA for the CDR3: TGCGCCAGCAGCCAAGATCTTACCAAGAGCCGAACGAACACTGAAGCTTTCTTT. Translating gives CASSQDLTKSRTNTEAFF. This chain joins TRBV4-3 and TRBJ1-1; D unresolved. The germline CDR1 and CDR2 sequences are LGHNA and YSLEER. CDR3 size: 18 residues. V lost 0 bases to trimming and J lost 1 base, with 18 bases between them.

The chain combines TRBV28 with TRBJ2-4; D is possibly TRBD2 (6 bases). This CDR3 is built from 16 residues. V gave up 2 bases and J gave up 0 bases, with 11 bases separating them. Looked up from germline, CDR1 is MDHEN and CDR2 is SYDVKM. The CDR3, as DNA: TGTGCCAGCAGTTTAGGGGGGTATCTAGCCAAAAACATTCAGTACTTC. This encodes CASSLGGYLAKNIQYF.

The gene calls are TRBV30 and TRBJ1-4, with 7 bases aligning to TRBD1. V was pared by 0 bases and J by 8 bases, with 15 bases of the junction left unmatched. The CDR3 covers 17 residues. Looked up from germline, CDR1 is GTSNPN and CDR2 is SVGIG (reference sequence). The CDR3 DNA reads TGTGCCTGGAGTGTTGGTCCCCCGACAGGGATTTACGAAAAACTGTTTTTT. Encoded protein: CAWSVGPPTGIYEKLFF.

CDR3 sequence: CASSLPPSRYRGHEQFF. The CDR3 region has the DNA TGTGCCAGCAGCTTACCTCCCTCGAGGTACAGGGGGCATGAGCAGTTCTTC. The V and J genes are TRBV28 and TRBJ2-1, with 9 bases aligning to TRBD1. The CDR3 loop spans 17 amino acids. J gave up 8 bases and V 6 bases, and 17 bases lay outside the gene matches. Germline V gene lookup returns CDR1 MDHEN and CDR2 SYDVKM.

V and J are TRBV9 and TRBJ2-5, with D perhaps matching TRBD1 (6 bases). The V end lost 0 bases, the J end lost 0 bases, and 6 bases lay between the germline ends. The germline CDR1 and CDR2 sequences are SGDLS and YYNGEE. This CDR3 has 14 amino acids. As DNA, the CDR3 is TGTGCCAGCAGCGTAGGGACAGACCAAGAGACCCAGTACTTC. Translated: CASSVGTDQETQYF. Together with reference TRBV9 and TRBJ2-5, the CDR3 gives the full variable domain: DSGVTQTPKHLITATGQRVTLRCSPRSGDLSVYWYQQSLDQGLQFLIQYYNGEERAKGNILERFSAQQFPDLHSELNLSSLELGDSALYFCASSVGTDQETQYFGPGTRLLVL.

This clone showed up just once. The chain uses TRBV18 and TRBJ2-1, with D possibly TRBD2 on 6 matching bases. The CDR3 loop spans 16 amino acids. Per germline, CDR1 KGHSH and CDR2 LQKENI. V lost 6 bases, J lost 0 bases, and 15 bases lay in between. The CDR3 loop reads CASSLQRVDSYNEQFF. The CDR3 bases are TGTGCCAGCTCGTTACAGCGGGTGGACTCCTACAATGAGCAGTTCTTC.

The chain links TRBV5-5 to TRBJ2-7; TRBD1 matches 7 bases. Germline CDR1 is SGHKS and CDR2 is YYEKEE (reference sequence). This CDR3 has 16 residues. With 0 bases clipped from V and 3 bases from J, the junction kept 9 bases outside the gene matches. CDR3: CASSLAVYRGGYEQYF. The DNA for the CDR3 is TGTGCCAGCAGCTTGGCGGTCTACAGGGGTGGCTACGAGCAGTACTTC.

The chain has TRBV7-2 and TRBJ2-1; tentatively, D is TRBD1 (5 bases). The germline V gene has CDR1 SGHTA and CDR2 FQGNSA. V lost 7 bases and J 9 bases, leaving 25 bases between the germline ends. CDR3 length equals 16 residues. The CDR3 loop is CASKDPRQSPLGEQFF. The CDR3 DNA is TGTGCCAGCAAAGATCCCCGACAGTCGCCTTTGGGTGAGCAGTTCTTC. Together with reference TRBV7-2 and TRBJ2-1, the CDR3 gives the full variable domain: GAGVSQSPSNKVTEKGKDVELRCDPISGHTALYWYRQSLGQGLEFLIYFQGNSAPDKSGLPSDRFSAERTGGSVSTLTIQRTQQEDSAVYLCASKDPRQSPLGEQFFGPGTRLTVL.

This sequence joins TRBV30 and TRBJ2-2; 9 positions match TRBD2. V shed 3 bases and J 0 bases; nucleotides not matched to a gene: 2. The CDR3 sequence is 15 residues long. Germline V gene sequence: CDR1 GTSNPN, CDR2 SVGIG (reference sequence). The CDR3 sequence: CAWRPSGTNTGELFF. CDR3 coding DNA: TGTGCCTGGAGGCCTAGCGGGACGAACACCGGGGAGCTGTTTTTT.

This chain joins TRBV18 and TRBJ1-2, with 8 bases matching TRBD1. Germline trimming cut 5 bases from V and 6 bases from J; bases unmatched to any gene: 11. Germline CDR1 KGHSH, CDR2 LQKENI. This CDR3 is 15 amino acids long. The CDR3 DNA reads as TGTGCCAGCTCATTGGGACAGGTGAGGTCTGATGGCTACACCTTC. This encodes CASSLGQVRSDGYTF.

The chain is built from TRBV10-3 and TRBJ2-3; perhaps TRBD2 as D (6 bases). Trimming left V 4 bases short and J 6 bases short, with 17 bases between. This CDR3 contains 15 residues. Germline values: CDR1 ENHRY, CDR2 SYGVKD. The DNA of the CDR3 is TGTGCCATCAGTGGGAGGGGCGCCGGTAGGGATACGCAGTATTTT. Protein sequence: CAISGRGAGRDTQYF.

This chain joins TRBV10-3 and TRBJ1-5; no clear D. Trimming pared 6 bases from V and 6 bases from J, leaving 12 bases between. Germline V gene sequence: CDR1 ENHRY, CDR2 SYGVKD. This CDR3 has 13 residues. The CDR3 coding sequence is TGTGCCATCAGGCGGGAAGAAGGTCAGCCCCAGCATTTT. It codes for CAIRREEGQPQHF.

This CDR3 reads CASSRRGTDTQYF. The CDR3, as DNA: TGCGCCAGCAGCCGGAGAGGCACAGATACGCAGTATTTT. The V gene is TRBV5-1, the J gene TRBJ2-3, with D unclear. This CDR3 contains 13 residues. CDR1 and CDR2 from the germline V gene are SGHRS and YFSETQ. V lost 4 bases and J lost 1, with 7 bases in between.

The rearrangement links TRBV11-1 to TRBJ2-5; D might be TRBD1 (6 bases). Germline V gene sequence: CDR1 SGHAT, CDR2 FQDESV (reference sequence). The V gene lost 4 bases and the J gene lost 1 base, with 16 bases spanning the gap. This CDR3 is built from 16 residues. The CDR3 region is CASSSATGHIQETQYF. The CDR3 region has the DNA TGTGCCAGCAGCTCCGCTACGGGACATATCCAAGAGACCCAGTACTTC.

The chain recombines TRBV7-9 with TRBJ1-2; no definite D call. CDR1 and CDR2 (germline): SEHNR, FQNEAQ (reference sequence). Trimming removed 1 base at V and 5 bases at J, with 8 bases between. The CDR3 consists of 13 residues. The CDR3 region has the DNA TGTGCCAGCAGCTTAGTAGATGTTTATGGCTACACCTTC. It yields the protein CASSLVDVYGYTF. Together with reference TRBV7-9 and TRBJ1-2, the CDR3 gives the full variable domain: DTGVSQNPRHKITKRGQNVTFRCDPISEHNRLYWYRQTLGQGPEFLTYFQNEAQLEKSRLLSDRFSAERPKGSFSTLEIQRTEQGDSAMYLCASSLVDVYGYTFGSGTRLTVV.